The entry that follows covers one T cell receptor beta chain sequence. Its specificity is not known. The data originate from a study of cytomegalovirus exposure and HLA in healthy donors. The study, taken as a whole, reports: An analysis done earlier found most TCR beta V segments productive about 87% or about 30% of the time. Some V segments, including TRBV6-2 and TRBV6-3, were excluded as indistinguishable.

This PCR relied on a set of 60 Vbeta primers and 13 Jbeta primers. TCRdb keeps only in-frame clones here, not all; method: immunoSEQ multiplex PCR. The sample table includes approximately 96,000 clones. The CDR3 runs 20 residues. V lost 4 bases, J lost 4 bases, and 26 bases lay in between. Germline CDR1 is LGHNT and CDR2 is FRNRAP. The TCR was taken from a girl between 5 and 17 years old in good health and CMV-seropositive. The chain combines TRBV12-5 with TRBJ1-6, with no clear D. The sequencing sample was made of PBMCs. DNA of the CDR3: TGTGCTAGTGGTTGGGAAACATTTCGAGGAGGATCGGGGTATAATTCACCCCTCCACTTT. Translation gives CASGWETFRGGSGYNSPLHF.